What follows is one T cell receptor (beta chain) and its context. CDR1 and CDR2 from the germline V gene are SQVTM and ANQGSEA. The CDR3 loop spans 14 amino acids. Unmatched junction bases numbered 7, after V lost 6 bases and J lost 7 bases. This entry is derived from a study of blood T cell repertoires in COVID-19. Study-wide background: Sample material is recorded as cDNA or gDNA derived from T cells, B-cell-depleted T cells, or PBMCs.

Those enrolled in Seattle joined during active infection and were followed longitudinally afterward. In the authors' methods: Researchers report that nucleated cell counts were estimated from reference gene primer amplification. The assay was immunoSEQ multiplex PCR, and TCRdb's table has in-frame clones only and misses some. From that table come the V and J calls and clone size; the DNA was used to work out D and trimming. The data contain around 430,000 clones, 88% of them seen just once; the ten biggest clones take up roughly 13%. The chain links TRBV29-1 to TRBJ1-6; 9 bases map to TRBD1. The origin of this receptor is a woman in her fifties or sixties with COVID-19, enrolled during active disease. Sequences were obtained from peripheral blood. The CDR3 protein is CSVRMTGGNSPLHF. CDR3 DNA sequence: TGCAGCGTACGGATGACAGGGGGGAATTCACCCCTCCACTTT.